This T cell receptor (beta chain) was documented in a study of tumor and adjacent non-tumor tissue in lung cancer listed by TCRdb under 2018. A note on the overall study: Of the cohort, eleven to twelve patients had adenocarcinoma, 2 had squamous cell carcinoma and 1 had small cell lung cancer. The study compared bulk TCRbeta repertoires between lung tumor tissue and matched distant non-tumor lung tissue from about 14 lung cancer patients. Ages among the 15 or so patients ranged from roughly 31 to 76 years, there were some 10 men and 5 women, and disease was at TNM stage I to III. TCRbeta CDR3 sequencing was performed on 25 to 30 paired specimens, with one tumor sample and one normal lung sample collected per patient. Sequencing generated a total of 120 million or so productive TCRbeta reads, averaging approximately 3.8 million reads per sample.

Comment on this clonotype: Its antigen remains unidentified. An end of the junction does not agree with germline; a read error may underlie this.

RNA was extracted from bulk unsorted tissue and checked for quality with a NanoDrop ND-1000 and an Agilent 2100. The donors were newly diagnosed lung cancer patients admitted for thoracic surgery in China from August to November 2014 who had not received prior chemotherapy. The study excluded patients who had received radiotherapy or chemotherapy before or who had another cancer at the same time. Pieces of surgical tissue measuring roughly 1-2.2 cm3 were kept in RNAlater solution and held at -80 degrees C until needed. Libraries were made using multiplex PCR. The data were produced on an Illumina HiSeq 2500. Following protocols modified from ARM-PCR, the researchers constructed TCRbeta libraries through three rounds of nested PCR with primers (Table S4). Before sequencing, PCR products in the 200-500 bp range were cut out of the gel and cleaned up using the QIAquick gel extraction kit. Under the source paper's analysis protocol: Trimmomatic was used to clean the reads, FLASH was used to merge the reads into complete CDR3 sequences, and MiTCR was used to assign the reads to V(D)J germline segments. VDJtools was used to compute clonal diversity as the inverse Simpson's index. In-frame sequences without a premature stop codon were defined as productive reads. Using fastp trimming at Q25 and MiXCR clonotype assembly, TCRdb reanalyzed the public sequencing data and kept in-frame beta chains. CDR3 protein duplicates are merged, each entry listing the most common genes and DNA. TCRdb assigned the V and J calls; the authors' analysis was not used. For this sample the table gives around 140,000 distinct CDR3 sequences, of which around 67% were detected only once. Of the sample, around a sixth falls within the top ten clones.

From its cysteine to its phenylalanine, the CDR3 spans 13 amino acids. The CDR3 DNA has 39 bases and is translated from base 1. Reading the germline V gene gives CDR1 SQVTM and CDR2 ANQGSEA. Broad study findings and their caveats: Significantly higher TCR diversity (inverse Simpson) was observed in tumor tissue than in normal lung tissue (around 450 vs 150, P = 0.0075, Mann-Whitney U test). The cohort had only about 16 patients, and the authors noted that larger samples and more detailed clinical data are needed. Because peripheral blood was not sequenced, blood TCRbeta repertoires in the lung cancer patients of the study were not examined. The methods do not name the sequencing platform or mention unique molecular identifiers. TCR diversity was significantly higher in younger patients, and greater tumor TCR diversity was associated with shorter overall survival and shorter disease-free survival. In normal lung, the top 100 clones accounted for a significantly larger cumulative share of the repertoire than in tumor tissue.

The sample taken for sequencing was lung tumor tissue. The TCR comes from a man aged 55 to 70 with small cell lung cancer. The chain employs TRBV29-1 and TRBJ2-3; the D gene is perhaps TRBD1, from 6 matching bases. The sequenced DNA: TGCAGCGGCGATAGTGGGGGCACAGAAACGCAGTATTTT. The resulting protein is CSGDSGGTETQYF.